Following are 32 T cell receptor beta chains from one sample sequenced in a study of blood T cell repertoires in COVID-19. Using immunoSEQ multiplex PCR, the repertoire was profiled, and TCRdb retains in-frame clones only, with some absent. Here the sample spans around 160,000 clones, 88% being singletons. Sequencing was carried out using peripheral blood. The receptors shown here come from a human donor in a cohort sampled during active COVID-19.

The chain is built from TRBV19 and TRBJ1-5, with D possibly TRBD1 on 5 matching bases. Trimming shortened V by 9 bases and J by 5 bases, and 20 bases separated the two germline ends. The CDR3 is made up of 15 amino acids. The germline V gene encodes CDR1 LNHDA and CDR2 SQIVND (reference sequence). CDR3 protein: CASRVGGAGDQPQHF. The CDR3 region has the DNA TGTGCCAGCCGTGTCGGCGGGGCGGGAGATCAGCCCCAGCATTTT.

This sequence joins TRBV28 and TRBJ2-5, with 8 positions matching TRBD1. The V gene's germline CDR1 is MDHEN and CDR2 SYDVKM. V trimming: 5 bases; J trimming: 5 bases; junction bases outside the gene matches: 1. CDR3 length: 12 amino acids. This CDR3 is CASSTGGETQYF. In DNA form, the CDR3 reads TGTGCCAGCAGTACAGGGGGGGAGACCCAGTACTTC.

This chain links TRBV11-2 with TRBJ2-5; TRBD2 matches at 8 bases. Losses at the gene ends were 5 bases for V and 0 bases for J; bases not matched to a gene: 8. Germline loops: CDR1 SGHAT, CDR2 FQNNGV. CDR3 length: 16 amino acids. The CDR3 sequence is CASSARASGYQETQYF. For the CDR3, the DNA is TGTGCCAGCAGCGCAAGGGCTAGCGGGTACCAAGAGACCCAGTACTTC.

J is TRBJ2-7 and V is TRBV30, with TRBD1 matching over 8 bases. The CDR3 is made up of 14 amino acids. Unmatched junction bases numbered 6, after V lost 3 bases and J lost 2 bases. The germline gives CDR1 GTSNPN, CDR2 SVGIG (reference sequence). The CDR3 coding sequence is TGTGCCTGGAGCGCGGACAGGGCGACCTACGAGCAGTACTTC. Translated, it gives CAWSADRATYEQYF.

The table lists this clone with a few counts. This rearrangement joins TRBV6-5 to TRBJ2-5; 7 bases match TRBD1. After removal of 0 bases from V and 5 bases from J, the junction contained 6 bases not matched to a gene. The CDR3 sequence is 15 residues long. Germline CDR1 reads MNHEY; CDR2 reads SVGAGI. The CDR3 DNA sequence: TGTGCCAGCAGTTACTCAAGGACAGGATGGGAGACCCAGTACTTC. Protein product: CASSYSRTGWETQYF.

This rearrangement joins TRBV11-2 to TRBJ2-7; no firm D call. The CDR3 is made up of 14 amino acids. V was clipped by 2 bases and J by 3 bases, with 11 bases between them. Germline V gene lookup returns CDR1 SGHAT and CDR2 FQNNGV. The CDR3 region is CASSLMARNYEQYF. CDR3 in DNA: TGTGCCAGCAGCTTAATGGCAAGAAACTACGAGCAGTACTTC.

The chain links TRBV14 to TRBJ1-2; 7 positions match TRBD1. The germline gives CDR1 SGHDN, CDR2 FVKESK. Losses at the gene ends were 4 bases for V and 0 bases for J; bases not matched to a gene: 5. This CDR3 contains 15 residues. CDR3 sequence (DNA): TGTGCCAGCAGCCGACAGGGACCCCCTAACTATGGCTACACCTTC. Protein: CASSRQGPPNYGYTF. Full variable domain (outside the CDR3, taken from reference TRBV14 and TRBJ1-2): EAGVTQFPSHSVIEKGQTVTLRCDPISGHDNLYWYRRVMGKEIKFLLHFVKESKQDESGMPNNRFLAERTGGTYSTLKVQPAELEDSGVYFCASSRQGPPNYGYTFGSGTRLTVV.

The CDR3 DNA reads TGTGCCAGCAGTGCCGGGACTCTTAATGAGCAGTTCTTC. Protein: CASSAGTLNEQFF. The gene calls are TRBV2 and TRBJ2-1; D may be TRBD2 (6 bases). Trimming removed 4 bases at V and 7 bases at J, with 11 bases between. CDR1 is SNHLY and CDR2 is FYNNEI in the germline V gene. This CDR3 has 13 residues. Variable domain in full (rest from reference TRBV2 and TRBJ2-1): EPEVTQTPSHQVTQMGQEVILRCVPISNHLYFYWYRQILGQKVEFLVSFYNNEISEKSEIFDDQFSVERPDGSNFTLKIRSTKLEDSAMYFCASSAGTLNEQFFGPGTRLTVL.

The V gene is TRBV11-1, the J gene TRBJ2-5; 11 bases are shared with TRBD2. The length of the CDR3 is 14 residues. V shed 4 bases and J 5 bases; nucleotides not matched to a gene: 3. Germline loops: CDR1 SGHAT, CDR2 FQDESV (reference sequence). CDR3 sequence: CASSSTSGSETQYF. DNA of the CDR3: TGTGCCAGCAGCTCCACTAGCGGGAGTGAGACCCAGTACTTC.

The chain uses TRBV6-2 or TRBV6-3 and TRBJ2-3; TRBD1 is a possible D gene (6 bases). The CDR3 sequence is 15 residues long. V was pared by 6 bases and J by 0 bases, with 13 bases between. Germline CDR1 MNHEY, CDR2 SVGEGT. This CDR3 is CASSTDSSSTDTQYF. CDR3 in DNA: TGTGCCAGCAGCACGGACAGTTCTAGCACAGATACGCAGTATTTT.

The chain carries TRBV12-3 or TRBV12-4 and TRBJ2-1; 7 positions match TRBD2. The CDR3 covers 12 residues. After removal of 7 bases from V and 8 bases from J, the junction contained 5 bases not matched to a gene. The CDR3 region is CASTGAGDEQFF. The CDR3 nucleotides read TGTGCCAGCACCGGCGCGGGGGATGAGCAGTTCTTC.

The chain carries TRBV12-5 and TRBJ2-7, with D perhaps matching TRBD2 (6 bases). V was pared by 6 bases and J by 3 bases, with 12 bases between. Germline values: CDR1 LGHNT, CDR2 FRNRAP. This CDR3 has 13 residues. DNA for the CDR3: TGTGCTAGTGGACGGGACTCGAACTACGAGCAGTACTTC. It specifies CASGRDSNYEQYF.

The chain is built from TRBV7-2 and TRBJ2-5, with 9 bases fitting TRBD1. The end of the DNA fits TRBJ2-7 better, so the J call may be wrong. CDR1 SGHTA and CDR2 FQGNSA come from the germline V gene. This CDR3 contains 15 residues. For the CDR3, the DNA is TGTGCCAGCAGCCCTAACAGGGGGCCCCCCTACGAGCAGTACTTC. Protein: CASSPNRGPPYEQYF.

This CDR3 reads CASSPIGLAVSSYEQYF. In nucleotides, the CDR3 is TGTGCCAGCAGTCCAATAGGACTAGCCGTGAGCTCCTACGAGCAGTACTTC. The rearrangement joins TRBV28 to TRBJ2-7; TRBD2 matches at 8 bases. V shed 5 bases, J shed 0 bases, and the junction held 12 bases outside the gene matches. CDR3 length equals 17 residues. From germline, CDR1 is MDHEN and CDR2 SYDVKM.

The chain couples TRBV10-3 to TRBJ1-2, with D possibly being TRBD1 (5 bases). Germline assignment: CDR1 ENHRY and CDR2 SYGVKD. V gave up 5 bases and J gave up 3 bases, with 13 bases separating them. This CDR3 region has 14 residues. The CDR3 nucleotides read TGTGCCATCAGTCCGGAGACAGCTTACTATGGCTACACCTTC. It translates to CAISPETAYYGYTF.

The V gene is TRBV27, the J gene TRBJ2-3; 9 positions agree with TRBD2. There are 19 residues in the CDR3. V lost 3 bases and J lost 5; bases outside the gene matches: 18. From germline, CDR1 is MNHEY and CDR2 SMNVEV (reference sequence). The CDR3 here is CASSFGLAGLGSQKDTQYF. In DNA, the CDR3 is TGTGCCAGCAGTTTCGGGCTAGCGGGACTCGGTTCACAAAAAGATACGCAGTATTTT.

This sequence joins TRBV30 and TRBJ1-1, with 9 bases that match TRBD1. The length of the CDR3 is 13 residues. Germline values: CDR1 GTSNPN, CDR2 SVGIG (reference sequence). With V trimmed by 5 bases and J by 5 bases, 6 bases remained unmatched. This chain's CDR3 is CAWEQGAETEAFF. CDR3 DNA sequence: TGTGCCTGGGAACAGGGGGCCGAGACTGAAGCTTTCTTT.

V and J are TRBV14 and TRBJ1-1; D ambiguous. Germline-derived CDR1 and CDR2 are SGHDN and FVKESK. Trimming cost V 4 bases and J 0 bases, with 9 bases left between them. The CDR3 spans 14 residues. CDR3 sequence: CASSPLTLNTEAFF. The CDR3 coding sequence is TGTGCCAGCAGCCCGCTAACCCTGAACACTGAAGCTTTCTTT. The full variable domain, rest sourced from reference TRBV14 and TRBJ1-1, is EAGVTQFPSHSVIEKGQTVTLRCDPISGHDNLYWYRRVMGKEIKFLLHFVKESKQDESGMPNNRFLAERTGGTYSTLKVQPAELEDSGVYFCASSPLTLNTEAFFGQGTRLTVV.

This clone appeared a few times. J is TRBJ2-2 and V is TRBV7-2; D is undetermined. Trimming took 5 bases from V and 6 from J, leaving 25 bases between them. This CDR3 is 18 amino acids long. CDR1 is SGHTA and CDR2 is FQGNSA in the germline V gene. CDR3 nucleotide sequence: TGTGCCAGCAGCCTCAATTCGGGTCAGTCCCTGGTCGCCGGGGAGCTGTTTTTT. Amino acid sequence: CASSLNSGQSLVAGELFF.

CDR3 nucleotides: TGTGCCAGCAGCCAAGATTTGCGGGAGCAGTACTTC. Its protein is CASSQDLREQYF. The chain is built from TRBV4-2 and TRBJ2-7; D gene ambiguous. This CDR3 has 12 residues. Germline lookup yields CDR1 LGHNA and CDR2 YNFKEQ. Trimming cost V 0 bases and J 7 bases, with 7 bases left between them.

A single count supports this clone. The J gene is TRBJ1-6, the V gene TRBV5-6, with 9 bases identical to TRBD1. CDR1 and CDR2 from the germline V gene are SGHDT and YYEEEE. The CDR3 runs 18 residues. The V segment lost 3 bases and the J segment 7 bases; nucleotides outside the gene matches: 14. CDR3 sequence: CASSYRVGTGFSNSPLHF. For the CDR3, the DNA is TGTGCCAGCAGCTATCGAGTCGGGACAGGGTTTTCGAATTCACCCCTCCACTTT.

J is TRBJ1-2 and V is TRBV30; tentative D call: TRBD1 (5 bases). CDR3 size: 14 residues. CDR1 and CDR2 (germline): GTSNPN, SVGIG (reference sequence). The V end lost 0 bases, the J end lost 5 bases, and 13 bases lay between the germline ends. The CDR3 nucleotides read TGTGCCTGGAGTGTACTGGGGAGGGGTTATGGCTACACCTTC. As protein: CAWSVLGRGYGYTF. Based on the CDR3 plus reference TRBV30 and TRBJ1-2, the full variable domain is SQTIHQWPATLVQPVGSPLSLECTVEGTSNPNLYWYRQAAGRGLQLLFYSVGIGQISSEVPQNLSASRPQDRQFILSSKKLLLSDSGFYLCAWSVLGRGYGYTFGSGTRLTVV.

The V and J genes are TRBV6-6 and TRBJ1-1; 8 nucleotides align to TRBD1. CDR3 size: 15 residues. CDR1 and CDR2 (germline): MNHNY, SVGAGI (reference sequence). With V trimmed by 4 bases and J by 1 base, 5 bases remained unmatched. The CDR3 loop reads CASSFDRGSNTEAFF. CDR3 in DNA: TGTGCCAGCAGTTTCGACAGGGGATCGAACACTGAAGCTTTCTTT.

The chain carries TRBV7-9 and TRBJ2-7, with D possibly being TRBD1 (5 bases). Trimming removed 4 bases at V and 3 bases at J, with 13 bases between. The germline V gene encodes CDR1 SEHNR and CDR2 FQNEAQ (reference sequence). This CDR3 contains 14 residues. The CDR3 DNA reads as TGTGCCAGCAGCTCGATGGGGCAGGACTACGAGCAGTACTTC. Its translation is CASSSMGQDYEQYF. Variable domain in full (rest from reference TRBV7-9 and TRBJ2-7): DTGVSQNPRHKITKRGQNVTFRCDPISEHNRLYWYRQTLGQGPEFLTYFQNEAQLEKSRLLSDRFSAERPKGSFSTLEIQRTEQGDSAMYLCASSSMGQDYEQYFGPGTRLTVT.

The rearrangement uses TRBV2 and TRBJ2-1, with 10 bases fitting TRBD2. The germline V gene encodes CDR1 SNHLY and CDR2 FYNNEI. V lost 6 bases to trimming and J lost 3 bases; unmatched junction nucleotides: 8. The CDR3 sequence is 16 residues long. Written as DNA, the CDR3 is TGTGCCAGCAGAGGGAGCGGGGGGGCCGTCTACAATGAGCAGTTCTTC. It encodes CASRGSGGAVYNEQFF.

V is TRBV11-3 and J is TRBJ2-1; 7 nucleotides agree with TRBD1. Germline assignment: CDR1 SGHNT and CDR2 YENEEA. Trimming at V came to 3 bases and at J to 3 bases, leaving 5 bases not matched to a gene. This CDR3 comprises 15 residues. The CDR3 loop reads CASSFGDSSYNEQFF. The CDR3 DNA follows: TGTGCCAGCAGCTTTGGGGACAGCAGCTACAATGAGCAGTTCTTC.

V is TRBV7-3 and J is TRBJ2-3, with D uncertain. The CDR3 runs 14 residues. Germline CDR1 and CDR2: SGHTA and FQGTGA. Trimming removed 5 bases at V and 0 bases at J, with 9 bases between. In DNA, the CDR3 is TGTGCCAGCAGCCCCCAGGCTAGCACAGATACGCAGTATTTT. Protein sequence: CASSPQASTDTQYF.

This CDR3 is CASSPNAGQGINTQYF. The CDR3 DNA reads as TGTGCCAGCAGCCCTAACGCGGGACAGGGGATAAATACGCAGTATTTT. The rearrangement joins TRBV7-2 to TRBJ2-3, with 10 bases matching TRBD1. The CDR3 consists of 16 residues. With 5 bases clipped from V and 7 bases from J, the junction kept 12 bases outside the gene matches. From germline, CDR1 is SGHTA and CDR2 FQGNSA.

In the case of this clone: Different DNA sequences within this sample yield the same CDR3. V gene TRBV2 combines with J gene TRBJ2-7, with 7 bases aligning to TRBD1. The CDR3 sequence is 12 residues long. CDR1 and CDR2 (germline): SNHLY, FYNNEI. J lost 3 bases, V lost 7 bases, and 3 bases had no gene match. CDR3: CASTRDSYEQYF. DNA for the CDR3: TGTGCCAGCACCCGGGACAGCTACGAGCAGTACTTC.

The V call is TRBV6-6, the J call TRBJ1-5, with D tentatively TRBD1 (6 bases). Germline V gives CDR1 MNHNY, CDR2 SVGAGI (reference sequence). The V end was cut by 7 bases, the J end by 7 bases, with 17 bases between. CDR3 size: 14 residues. This CDR3 reads CASIEGGGAQPQHF. DNA of the CDR3: TGTGCCAGCATCGAAGGGGGGGGCGCGCAGCCCCAGCATTTT.

The chain has TRBV19 and TRBJ1-2, with D unclear. Trimming cost V 3 bases and J 3 bases, with 8 bases left between them. Germline V gene data show CDR1 as LNHDA and CDR2 as SQIVND (reference sequence). CDR3 size: 13 residues. Written as DNA, the CDR3 is TGTGCCAGTAGTATTGGCCAAGACTATGGCTACACCTTC. It specifies CASSIGQDYGYTF.

This chain links TRBV28 with TRBJ1-5, with D tentatively TRBD1 (6 bases). CDR1 is MDHEN and CDR2 is SYDVKM in the germline V gene. CDR3 length: 15 amino acids. Trimming removed 10 bases at V and 2 bases at J, with 18 bases between. CDR3 DNA: TGTGCCATTACGAGAGGGGGTAATGGCAATCAGCCCCAGCATTTT. Residues: CAITRGGNGNQPQHF.